The 4 T cell receptor beta chains listed next were all sequenced from one sample in a study of T-cell memory formation after mild COVID-19. MiXCR, run by TCRdb on the 5' RACE reads, gives a single entry per CDR3 protein. The sample lists 350,000 to 550,000 distinct CDR3 sequences; more than 15% were seen once. What was sequenced was PBMCs or a T cell subset sorted from them (not recorded which). The receptors originated from a man younger than 35 who had mild COVID-19 (a few samples of this study predate the infection). Cell type and time point are not known.

This clonotype has only a few counts. The genes are TRBV12-3 or TRBV12-4 and TRBJ1-1; D remains unclear. V was clipped by 7 bases and J by 1 base, with 16 bases between them. The CDR3 has 15 amino acids. DNA of the CDR3: TGTGCCAGCAACAACAACCAGGAAGGGAACACTGAAGCTTTCTTT. Its protein is CASNNNQEGNTEAFF.

The chain is built from TRBV7-2 and TRBJ2-3, with 13 positions matching TRBD2. Germline assignment: CDR1 SGHTA and CDR2 FQGNSA. V was clipped by 3 bases and J by 5 bases; unmatched bases: 2. There are 15 residues in the CDR3. For the CDR3, the DNA is TGTGCCAGCAGCTTGACTAGCGGGGGGTTAGATACGCAGTATTTT. It specifies CASSLTSGGLDTQYF.

The chain recombines TRBV6-2 or TRBV6-3 with TRBJ2-4, with D possibly TRBD1 on 6 matching bases. The ends were cut back, 6 bases at V and 1 base at J, with 13 bases in the middle. Germline assignment: CDR1 MNHEY and CDR2 SVGEGT. The length of the CDR3 is 15 residues. In DNA form, the CDR3 reads TGTGCCAGCAGGATCGTCAGGGGTGCCAAAAACATTCAGTACTTC. Translating gives CASRIVRGAKNIQYF.

This clonotype showed up just a few times. The chain carries TRBV7-2 and TRBJ2-5; D may be TRBD2 (6 bases). Germline lookup yields CDR1 SGHTA and CDR2 FQGNSA. Trimming took off 1 base at V and 5 bases at J, with 11 bases between the two ends. The CDR3 is made up of 14 amino acids. The CDR3 spells CASSLGGERETQYF. CDR3 nucleotides: TGTGCCAGCAGCTTAGGGGGGGAAAGGGAGACCCAGTACTTC.